The T cell receptor beta chain described here comes from a study of early T cells in non-severe SARS-CoV-2 infection. Study as a whole: The chains were unpaired, and the sequenced material was bulk RNA from unsorted whole blood.

TCRdb re-analysed the 5' RACE reads in MiXCR, keeping a single row per CDR3 protein. The sample lists tens of thousands of distinct CDR3 sequences; around 5.2% were seen once. The table lists this clonotype with a few counts. J gave up 5 bases and V 6 bases, and 9 bases lay outside the gene matches. The germline gives CDR1 MDHEN, CDR2 SYDVKM. CDR3 size: 14 residues. Sequencing input: whole blood. The sequence derives from an adult who was a healthcare worker with PCR-confirmed SARS-CoV-2 infection or an uninfected control (not recorded which). The genes are TRBV28 and TRBJ2-5, with 7 bases lining up with TRBD1. In DNA, the CDR3 is TGTGCCAGCAGCCGCCCACAGGGGCAGGAGACCCAGTACTTC. Protein: CASSRPQGQETQYF.